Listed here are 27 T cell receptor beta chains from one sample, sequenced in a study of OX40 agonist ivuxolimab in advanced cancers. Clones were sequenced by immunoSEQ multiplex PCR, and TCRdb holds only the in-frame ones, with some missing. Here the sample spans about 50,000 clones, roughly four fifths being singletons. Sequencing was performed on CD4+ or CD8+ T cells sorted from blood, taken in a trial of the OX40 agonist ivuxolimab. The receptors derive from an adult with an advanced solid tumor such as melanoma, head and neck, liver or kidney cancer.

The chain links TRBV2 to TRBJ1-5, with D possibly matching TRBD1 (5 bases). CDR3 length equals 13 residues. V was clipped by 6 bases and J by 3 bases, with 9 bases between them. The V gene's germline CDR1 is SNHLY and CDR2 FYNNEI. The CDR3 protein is CASRTELNQPQHF. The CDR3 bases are TGTGCCAGCAGGACAGAACTCAATCAGCCCCAGCATTTT.

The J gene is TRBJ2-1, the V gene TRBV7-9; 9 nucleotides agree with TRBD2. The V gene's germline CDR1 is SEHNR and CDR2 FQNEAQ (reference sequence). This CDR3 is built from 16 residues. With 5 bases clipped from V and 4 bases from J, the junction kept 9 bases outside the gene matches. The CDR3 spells CASSPPGTSLYNEQFF. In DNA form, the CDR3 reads TGTGCCAGCAGCCCCCCCGGGACTAGCTTATACAATGAGCAGTTCTTC. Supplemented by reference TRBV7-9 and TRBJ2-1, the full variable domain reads DTGVSQNPRHKITKRGQNVTFRCDPISEHNRLYWYRQTLGQGPEFLTYFQNEAQLEKSRLLSDRFSAERPKGSFSTLEIQRTEQGDSAMYLCASSPPGTSLYNEQFFGPGTRLTVL.

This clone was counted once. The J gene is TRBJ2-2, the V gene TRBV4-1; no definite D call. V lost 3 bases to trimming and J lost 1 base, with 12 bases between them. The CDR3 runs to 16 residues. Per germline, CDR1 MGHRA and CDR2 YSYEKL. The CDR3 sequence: CASSHGRLVNTGELFF. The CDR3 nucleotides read TGCGCCAGCAGCCATGGCCGGCTAGTGAACACCGGGGAGCTGTTTTTT.

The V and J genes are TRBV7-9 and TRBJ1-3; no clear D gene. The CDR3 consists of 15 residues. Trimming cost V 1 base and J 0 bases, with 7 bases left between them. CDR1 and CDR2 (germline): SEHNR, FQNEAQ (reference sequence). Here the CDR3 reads CASSLDSFSGNTIYF. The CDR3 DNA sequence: TGTGCCAGCAGCTTAGACAGTTTCTCTGGAAACACCATATATTTT.

The CDR3 is CASSGQDGYEKLFF. CDR3 DNA: TGTGCCAGCAGCGGTCAGGACGGATATGAAAAACTGTTTTTT. The V gene is TRBV21-1, the J gene TRBJ1-4. TRBV21-1 is termed a pseudogene. This CDR3 comprises 14 residues.

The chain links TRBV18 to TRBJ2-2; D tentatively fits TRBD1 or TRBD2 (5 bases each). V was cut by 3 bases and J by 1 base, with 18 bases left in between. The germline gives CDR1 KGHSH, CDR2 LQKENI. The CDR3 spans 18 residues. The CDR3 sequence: CASSPLGAGTENTGELFF. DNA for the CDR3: TGTGCCAGCTCACCGCTCGGGGCCGGGACGGAGAACACCGGGGAGCTGTTTTTT. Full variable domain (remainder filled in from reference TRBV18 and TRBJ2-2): NAGVMQNPRHLVRRRGQEARLRCSPMKGHSHVYWYRQLPEEGLKFMVYLQKENIIDESGMPKERFSAEFPKEGPSILRIQQVVRGDSAAYFCASSPLGAGTENTGELFFGEGSRLTVL.

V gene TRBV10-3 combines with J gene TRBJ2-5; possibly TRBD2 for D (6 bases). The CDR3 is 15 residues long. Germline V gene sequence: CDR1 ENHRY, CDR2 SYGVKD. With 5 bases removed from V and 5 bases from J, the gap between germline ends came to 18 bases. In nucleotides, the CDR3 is TGTGCCATCAGTCGGGGTGACGGGGGTCGGGAGACCCAGTACTTC. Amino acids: CAISRGDGGRETQYF.

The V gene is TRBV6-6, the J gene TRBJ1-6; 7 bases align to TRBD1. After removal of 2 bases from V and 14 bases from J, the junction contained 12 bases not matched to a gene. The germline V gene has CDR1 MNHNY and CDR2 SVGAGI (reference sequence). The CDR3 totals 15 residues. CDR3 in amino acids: CASSYTGTADSALHF. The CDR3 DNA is TGTGCCAGCAGTTACACCGGGACAGCGGATTCGGCCCTCCACTTT.

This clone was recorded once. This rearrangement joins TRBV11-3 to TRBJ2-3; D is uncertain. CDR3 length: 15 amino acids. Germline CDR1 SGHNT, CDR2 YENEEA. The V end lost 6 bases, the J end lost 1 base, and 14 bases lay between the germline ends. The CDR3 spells CASRPTSGGTDTQYF. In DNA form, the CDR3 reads TGTGCCAGCAGGCCGACCTCTGGGGGCACAGATACGCAGTATTTT.

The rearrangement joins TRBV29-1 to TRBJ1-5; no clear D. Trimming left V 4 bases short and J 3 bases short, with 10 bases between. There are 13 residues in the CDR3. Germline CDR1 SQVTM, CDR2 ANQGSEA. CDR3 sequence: CSVAPGPNQPQHF. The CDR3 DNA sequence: TGCAGCGTTGCCCCAGGTCCCAATCAGCCCCAGCATTTT.

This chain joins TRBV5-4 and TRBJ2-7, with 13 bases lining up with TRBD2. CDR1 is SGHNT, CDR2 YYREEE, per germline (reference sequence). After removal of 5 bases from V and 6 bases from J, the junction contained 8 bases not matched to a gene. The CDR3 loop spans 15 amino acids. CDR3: CASSLPGTSGVEQYF. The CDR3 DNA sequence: TGTGCCAGCAGTCTCCCCGGGACTAGCGGGGTCGAGCAGTACTTC. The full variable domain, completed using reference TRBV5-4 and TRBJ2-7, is ETGVTQSPTHLIKTRGQQVTLRCSSQSGHNTVSWYQQALGQGPQFIFQYYREEENGRGNFPPRFSGLQFPNYSSELNVNALELDDSALYLCASSLPGTSGVEQYFGPGTRLTVT.

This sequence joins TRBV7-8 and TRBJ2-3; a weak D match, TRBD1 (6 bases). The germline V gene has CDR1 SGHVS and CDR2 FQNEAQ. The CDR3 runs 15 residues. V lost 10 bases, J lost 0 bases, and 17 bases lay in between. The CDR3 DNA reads TGTGCCACCATAATAGACAGGATTAGCACAGATACGCAGTATTTT. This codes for CATIIDRISTDTQYF.

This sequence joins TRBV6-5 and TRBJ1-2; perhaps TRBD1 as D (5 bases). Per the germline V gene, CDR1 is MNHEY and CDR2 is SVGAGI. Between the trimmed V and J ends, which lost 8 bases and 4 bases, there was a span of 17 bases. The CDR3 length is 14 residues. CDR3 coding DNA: TGTGCCAGCTTCAGTGGAGGCAGGGCCTATGGCTACACCTTC. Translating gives CASFSGGRAYGYTF.

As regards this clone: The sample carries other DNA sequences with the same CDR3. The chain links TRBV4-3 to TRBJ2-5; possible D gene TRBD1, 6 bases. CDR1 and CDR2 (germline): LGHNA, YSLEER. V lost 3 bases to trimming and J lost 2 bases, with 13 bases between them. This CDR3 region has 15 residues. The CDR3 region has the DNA TGCGCCAGCAGCCAGACATGGACAGTTCAAGAGACCCAGTACTTC. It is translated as CASSQTWTVQETQYF.

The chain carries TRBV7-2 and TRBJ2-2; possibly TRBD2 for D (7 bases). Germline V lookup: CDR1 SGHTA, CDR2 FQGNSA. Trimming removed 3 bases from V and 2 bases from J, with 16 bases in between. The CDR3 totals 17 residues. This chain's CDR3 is CASSFPGGGTNTGELFF. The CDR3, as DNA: TGTGCCAGCAGCTTTCCGGGGGGCGGTACAAACACCGGGGAGCTGTTTTTT. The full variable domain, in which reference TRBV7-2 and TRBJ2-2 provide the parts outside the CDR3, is GAGVSQSPSNKVTEKGKDVELRCDPISGHTALYWYRQSLGQGLEFLIYFQGNSAPDKSGLPSDRFSAERTGGSVSTLTIQRTQQEDSAVYLCASSFPGGGTNTGELFFGEGSRLTVL.

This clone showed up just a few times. Written as DNA, the CDR3 is TGTGCCAGCAGCTTGGCCTCGGGCGACGAATATTCACCCCTCCACTTT. It specifies CASSLASGDEYSPLHF. The chain is built from TRBV5-6 and TRBJ1-6; no definite D call. V was clipped by 0 bases and J by 8 bases, with 15 bases between them. This CDR3 is 16 amino acids long. The germline V gene has CDR1 SGHDT and CDR2 YYEEEE.

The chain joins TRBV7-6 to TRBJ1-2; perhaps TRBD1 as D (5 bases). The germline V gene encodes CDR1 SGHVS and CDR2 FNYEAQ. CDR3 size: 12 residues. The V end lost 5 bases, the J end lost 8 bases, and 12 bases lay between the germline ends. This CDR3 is CASSRTGNGYTF. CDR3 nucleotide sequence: TGTGCCAGCAGCCGTACAGGTAACGGCTACACCTTC.

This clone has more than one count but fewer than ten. The CDR3, as DNA: TGTGCCAGCAGCTTTGTAAAGTTGAGCCGGGAGCTGTTTTTT. Its translation is CASSFVKLSRELFF. V and J are TRBV12-1 and TRBJ2-2; the tabulated D call, TRBD2, remains unverified against the DNA. TRBV12-1 is flagged as a pseudogene. The CDR3 runs to 14 residues.

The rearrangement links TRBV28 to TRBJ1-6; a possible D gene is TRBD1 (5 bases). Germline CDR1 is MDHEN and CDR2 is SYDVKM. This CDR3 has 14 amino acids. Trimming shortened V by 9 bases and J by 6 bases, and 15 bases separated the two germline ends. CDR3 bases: TGTGCCAGTAAAGCCGGGACGGTTAATTCACCCCTCCACTTT. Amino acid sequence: CASKAGTVNSPLHF. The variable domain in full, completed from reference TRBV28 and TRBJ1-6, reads DVKVTQSSRYLVKRTGEKVFLECVQDMDHENMFWYRQDPGLGLRLIYFSYDVKMKEKGDIPEGYSVSREKKERFSLILESASTNQTSMYLCASKAGTVNSPLHFGNGTRLTVT.

The CDR3 sequence is CASRVGQASYGYTF. The DNA of the CDR3 is TGTGCCAGCAGGGTGGGGCAGGCAAGCTATGGCTACACCTTC. The chain joins TRBV28 to TRBJ1-2, with D possibly being TRBD1 (5 bases). Trimming stripped 6 bases from V and 4 bases from J, with 15 bases between. Germline V gene lookup returns CDR1 MDHEN and CDR2 SYDVKM. This CDR3 is 14 amino acids long.

As DNA, the CDR3 is TGTGCCAGCAGTTACGAGGCGGAGCAGTTCTTC. This gives the protein CASSYEAEQFF. The rearrangement links TRBV6-5 to TRBJ2-1; no definite D call. The CDR3 runs 11 residues. V lost 2 bases and J lost 10, with 6 bases in between. CDR1 is MNHEY and CDR2 is SVGAGI in the germline V gene.

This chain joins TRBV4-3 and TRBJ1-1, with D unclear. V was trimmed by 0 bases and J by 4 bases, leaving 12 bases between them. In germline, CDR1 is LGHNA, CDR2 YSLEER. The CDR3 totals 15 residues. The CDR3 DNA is TGCGCCAGCAGCCAAGATGTCCTTTTGGTCACTGAAGCTTTCTTT. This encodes CASSQDVLLVTEAFF.

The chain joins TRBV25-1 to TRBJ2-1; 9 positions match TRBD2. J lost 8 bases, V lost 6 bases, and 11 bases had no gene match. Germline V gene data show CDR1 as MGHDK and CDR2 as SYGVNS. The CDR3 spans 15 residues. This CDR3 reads CASSLAGLISDEQFF. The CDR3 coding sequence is TGTGCCAGCAGCCTAGCGGGACTAATCTCGGATGAGCAGTTCTTC.

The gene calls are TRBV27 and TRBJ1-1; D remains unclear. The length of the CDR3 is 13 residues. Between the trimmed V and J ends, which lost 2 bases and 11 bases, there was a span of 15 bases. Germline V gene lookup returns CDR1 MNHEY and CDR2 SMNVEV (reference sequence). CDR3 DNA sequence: TGTGCCAGCAGTTTAAGGGAGGACCGCCGGGCTTTCTTT. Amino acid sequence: CASSLREDRRAFF.

For the CDR3, the DNA is TGTGCCAGCAGTCCCCGGGGGCTAGCGGGGGGGAGGGGCACAGATACGCAGTATTTT. Its translation is CASSPRGLAGGRGTDTQYF. This chain links TRBV28 with TRBJ2-3; 12 positions match TRBD2. After removal of 5 bases from V and 1 base from J, the junction contained 13 bases not matched to a gene. Germline CDR1 reads MDHEN; CDR2 reads SYDVKM. CDR3 size: 19 residues.

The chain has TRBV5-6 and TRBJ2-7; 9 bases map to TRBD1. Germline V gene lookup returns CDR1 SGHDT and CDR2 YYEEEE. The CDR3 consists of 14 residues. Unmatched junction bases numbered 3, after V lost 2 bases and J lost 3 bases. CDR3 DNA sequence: TGTGCCAGCAGCTTCGGACAGGGGCGCTACGAGCAGTACTTC. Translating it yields CASSFGQGRYEQYF.

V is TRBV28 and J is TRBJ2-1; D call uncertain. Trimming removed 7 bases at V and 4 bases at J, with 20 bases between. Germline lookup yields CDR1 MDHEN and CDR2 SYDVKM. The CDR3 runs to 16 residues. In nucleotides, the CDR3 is TGTGCCAGCAAACCTCTCGGCAGTCTCCCGTACAATGAGCAGTTCTTC. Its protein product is CASKPLGSLPYNEQFF.